The 22 T cell receptor beta chains reported below all come from one sample, sequenced in a study of post-analysis software for immune sequencing data. Built from TCR beta cDNA, the libraries had unique molecular identifiers in them. MiXCR was run by TCRdb on the PCR reads, yielding one entry per CDR3 protein. The sample shows about 400,000 distinct CDR3 sequences, 30% to 45% of them seen only once. These receptors lack a known antigen. Study-level results: Among roughly 5 TRBV segments more frequent in patients than controls were TRBV5-6, TRBV5-1 and TRBV20-1.

Sequences were obtained from blood. The receptors derive from a girl aged 5-17 years with multiple sclerosis.

This clonotype was found a few times. The chain recombines TRBV9 with TRBJ2-3; 9 bases are a match to TRBD2. CDR1 is SGDLS, CDR2 YYNGEE, per germline. The CDR3 consists of 15 residues. V was clipped by 2 bases and J by 5 bases; unmatched bases: 6. The CDR3 sequence: CASSVLAGFEDTQYF. Here the CDR3 DNA reads TGTGCCAGCAGCGTCCTAGCGGGGTTCGAAGATACGCAGTATTTT.

V usage is TRBV6-6 and J usage is TRBJ2-7, with TRBD2 matching over 9 bases. The V gene end was trimmed by 2 bases and the J gene end by 5 bases; junction bases not matched to a gene: 7. CDR3 length: 15 amino acids. Germline V gives CDR1 MNHNY, CDR2 SVGAGI (reference sequence). CDR3 in DNA: TGTGCCAGCAGTTACCCCGGGCGGGGGGGAAACGAGCAGTACTTC. Its protein product is CASSYPGRGGNEQYF.

The V and J genes are TRBV2 and TRBJ2-1; D gene uncertain. V was clipped by 1 base and J by 3 bases, with 10 bases between them. Germline V lookup: CDR1 SNHLY, CDR2 FYNNEI. CDR3 length: 15 amino acids. This CDR3 is CASSEEAGHYNEQFF. The DNA of the CDR3 is TGTGCCAGCAGTGAAGAGGCAGGCCACTACAATGAGCAGTTCTTC.

The gene calls are TRBV5-1 and TRBJ2-6, with TRBD2 as a possible D gene (5 bases). Germline V lookup: CDR1 SGHRS, CDR2 YFSETQ. Trimming took off 0 bases at V and 0 bases at J, with 7 bases between the two ends. CDR3 length: 16 residues. The CDR3 bases are TGCGCCAGCAGCTTGGCCGAGGGCTCTGGGGCCAACGTCCTGACTTTC. As protein: CASSLAEGSGANVLTF.

The rearrangement uses TRBV6-5 and TRBJ1-2; TRBD1 is a possible D gene (5 bases). Germline loops: CDR1 MNHEY, CDR2 SVGAGI. This CDR3 contains 13 residues. Trimming cost V 5 bases and J 4 bases, with 11 bases left between them. The DNA of the CDR3 is TGTGCCAGCAGTCAACAGGAGCGCTATGGCTACACCTTC. Residues: CASSQQERYGYTF.

In this sample, this clonotype turned up a few times. The chain uses TRBV5-1 and TRBJ1-4; D is ambiguous. V lost 6 bases and J lost 7, with 19 bases in between. In germline, CDR1 is SGHRS, CDR2 YFSETQ. This CDR3 is built from 15 residues. The CDR3 sequence is CASTGSPDDTEKLFF. The CDR3 DNA follows: TGCGCCAGCACCGGGAGCCCGGACGATACTGAAAAACTGTTTTTT. The complete variable domain, with remaining parts taken from reference TRBV5-1 and TRBJ1-4, reads KAGVTQTPRYLIKTRGQQVTLSCSPISGHRSVSWYQQTPGQGLQFLFEYFSETQRNKGNFPGRFSGRQFSNSRSEMNVSTLELGDSALYLCASTGSPDDTEKLFFGSGTQLSVL.

V usage is TRBV4-3 and J usage is TRBJ2-6, with TRBD1 as a possible D gene (5 bases). Germline V lookup: CDR1 LGHNA, CDR2 YSLEER. The ends were cut back, 4 bases at V and 2 bases at J, with 12 bases in the middle. The CDR3 is 16 residues long. The CDR3 nucleotides are TGCGCCAGCAGCCCAATCCAGGGTACTGGGGCCAACGTCCTGACTTTC. Residues: CASSPIQGTGANVLTF.

This clonotype was counted ten times or more. This chain uses TRBV20-1 with TRBJ1-2, with 7 bases identical to TRBD1. CDR3 length equals 13 residues. Germline CDR1 reads DFQATT; CDR2 reads SNEGSKA (reference sequence). Unmatched junction bases numbered 4, after V lost 5 bases and J lost 1 base. This CDR3 reads CSAGQGGNYGYTF. The CDR3, as DNA: TGCAGTGCTGGGCAGGGGGGTAACTATGGCTACACCTTC.

This clonotype has a handful of counts. The chain employs TRBV13 and TRBJ1-4; tentative D call: TRBD1 (5 bases). Between the trimmed V and J ends, which lost 6 bases and 1 base, there was a span of 6 bases. Germline values: CDR1 PRHDT, CDR2 FYEKMQ (reference sequence). This CDR3 spans 13 amino acids. The CDR3 sequence is CASRRGTNEKLFF. The CDR3 DNA reads as TGTGCCAGCAGGAGGGGAACTAATGAAAAACTGTTTTTT.

This clonotype came up a few times. V gene TRBV11-2 combines with J gene TRBJ2-7; D remains unclear. The CDR3 length is 16 residues. V lost 5 bases and J lost 0, with 17 bases in between. CDR1 is SGHAT, CDR2 FQNNGV, per germline. The CDR3 sequence: CASSRNRQPDSYEQYF. Here the CDR3 DNA reads TGTGCCAGCAGCCGAAACCGGCAGCCCGACTCCTACGAGCAGTACTTC.

This clonotype was seen repeatedly, ten times or more. The chain uses TRBV20-1 and TRBJ2-5, with 12 bases matching TRBD2. Losses at the gene ends were 4 bases for V and 1 base for J; bases not matched to a gene: 10. CDR3 length equals 17 residues. Germline values: CDR1 DFQATT, CDR2 SNEGSKA (reference sequence). CDR3 region: CSANLLTSGGTQETQYF. For the CDR3, the DNA is TGCAGTGCTAACCTCCTAACTAGCGGGGGGACCCAAGAGACCCAGTACTTC.

There are a few counts of this clonotype. This chain uses TRBV9 with TRBJ1-5; no clear D gene. Per germline, CDR1 SGDLS and CDR2 YYNGEE. The CDR3 loop spans 14 amino acids. V dropped 0 bases and J dropped 4 bases, with 8 bases sitting between them. The CDR3: CASSVGSGNQPQHF. The CDR3 DNA sequence: TGTGCCAGCAGCGTAGGGTCGGGTAATCAGCCCCAGCATTTT.

V is TRBV12-3 or TRBV12-4 and J is TRBJ1-2; D unclear. CDR3 size: 15 residues. The ends were cut back, 4 bases at V and 2 bases at J, with 14 bases in the middle. The CDR3 reads CASSSAEEPNYGYTF. The CDR3 DNA reads as TGTGCCAGCAGTTCGGCGGAGGAGCCCAACTATGGCTACACCTTC.

The V call is TRBV5-1, the J call TRBJ1-1; D not certain. V was cut by 2 bases and J by 1 base, with 9 bases left in between. CDR3 length equals 14 residues. The germline gives CDR1 SGHRS, CDR2 YFSETQ. CDR3 in amino acids: CASSFGPANTEAFF. The CDR3 DNA reads TGCGCCAGCAGCTTCGGACCGGCGAACACTGAAGCTTTCTTT.

A word on this clonotype: Germline and junction disagree at one end, which may indicate a read error. The chain carries TRBV12-3 or TRBV12-4 and TRBJ2-3, with 7 bases identical to TRBD1. The CDR3 has 15 amino acids. CDR3 bases: TGTGCCAGCAGTTCGGACAGGACGAGGGCAGATGCGCAGTATTTT. Amino acids: CASSSDRTRADAQYF.

This sequence joins TRBV6-6 and TRBJ2-7; 8 bases fit TRBD1. CDR1 and CDR2 (germline): MNHNY, SVGAGI (reference sequence). CDR3 length: 12 residues. Trimming at V came to 7 bases and at J to 3 bases, leaving 2 bases not matched to a gene. The CDR3 reads CASTGQGYEQYF. CDR3 DNA: TGTGCCAGCACCGGACAGGGCTACGAGCAGTACTTC.

This clonotype was counted a few times. The gene calls are TRBV9 and TRBJ2-3; maybe TRBD2 (5 bases). The CDR3 spans 12 residues. Looked up from germline, CDR1 is SGDLS and CDR2 is YYNGEE. Between the trimmed V and J ends, which lost 4 bases and 5 bases, there was a span of 8 bases. CDR3 coding DNA: TGTGCCAGCAGCCCCGGGGAAGATACGCAGTATTTT. This codes for CASSPGEDTQYF.

The V and J genes are TRBV6-5 and TRBJ2-5; unclear D gene. The V gene's germline CDR1 is MNHEY and CDR2 SVGAGI. Trimming cost V 0 bases and J 1 base, with 9 bases left between them. CDR3 size: 15 residues. CDR3 in amino acids: CASSYSTSIQETQYF. The CDR3 bases are TGTGCCAGCAGTTACTCGACATCGATCCAAGAGACCCAGTACTTC.

This clonotype was seen a handful of times. The rearrangement joins TRBV6-1 to TRBJ1-4; D is uncertain. The germline V gene encodes CDR1 MNHNS and CDR2 SASEGT. Trimming shortened V by 11 bases and J by 8 bases, and 21 bases separated the two germline ends. This CDR3 contains 14 residues. The CDR3 DNA is TGTGCCGCGACGGGCGGCGAAGGCGTCGAAAAACTGTTTTTT. It translates to CAATGGEGVEKLFF.

This chain joins TRBV3-1 and TRBJ2-2; the D gene is possibly TRBD2 (5 bases). The germline CDR1 and CDR2 sequences are LGHDT and YNNKEL (reference sequence). The CDR3 has 15 amino acids. V was trimmed by 3 bases and J by 2 bases, leaving 10 bases between them. CDR3 amino acids: CASSQRAVNTGELFF. The DNA of the CDR3 is TGTGCCAGCAGCCAGCGGGCAGTAAACACCGGGGAGCTGTTTTTT.

This clonotype has just a few counts. The V gene is TRBV4-2, the J gene TRBJ1-2, with D maybe TRBD1 (5 bases). The CDR3 loop spans 13 amino acids. V dropped 1 base and J dropped 6 bases, with 9 bases sitting between them. CDR1 and CDR2 (germline): LGHNA, YNFKEQ. The CDR3 is CASSQARDHGYTF. The CDR3 nucleotides read TGTGCCAGCAGCCAAGCGAGGGACCATGGCTACACCTTC.

This clonotype was recorded a few times. The chain links TRBV20-1 to TRBJ2-3; TRBD1 might be the D (5 bases). Deletions cut 5 bases from V and 4 bases from J, with 16 bases between. The CDR3 is 14 residues long. From germline, CDR1 is DFQATT and CDR2 SNEGSKA (reference sequence). The CDR3 sequence is CSAPFKGWADTQYF. The CDR3 nucleotides read TGCAGTGCTCCTTTCAAGGGGTGGGCAGATACGCAGTATTTT.